These 11 T cell receptor beta chains originate from one sample sequenced in a study of T cell responses to AZD1222 COVID-19 vaccine. The protocol was immunoSEQ multiplex PCR, while the TCRdb copy is restricted to in-frame clones and leaves out a portion. Altogether some 180,000 clones are present, 90% being singletons, with the ten largest covering roughly 6.5%. Sequenced material: peripheral blood, taken on day 0 of AZD1222 vaccination. Every receptor here comes from an adult in good health.

CDR3: CASSYDGVYQPQHF. CDR3 bases: TGTGCCAGCAGTTACGACGGGGTCTATCAGCCCCAGCATTTT. This chain uses TRBV6-2 or TRBV6-3 with TRBJ1-5; no firm D call. The CDR3 extends over 14 amino acids. Germline V CDR1 and CDR2: MNHEY, SVGEGT. V lost 2 bases to trimming and J lost 5 bases, with 10 bases between them.

This clone was observed a single time. V usage is TRBV6-2 or TRBV6-3 and J usage is TRBJ2-7, with TRBD1 matching over 8 bases. The CDR3 sequence is 14 residues long. Germline CDR1 reads MNHEY; CDR2 reads SVGEGT. The ends lost 5 bases at V and 3 bases at J; junction bases unmatched: 6. In DNA, the CDR3 is TGTGCCAGCAGTCCGCGGGACAGGAACTACGAGCAGTACTTC. Its protein is CASSPRDRNYEQYF.

The rearrangement links TRBV5-6 to TRBJ1-2; 7 nucleotides line up with TRBD1. The CDR3 has 14 residues. Germline CDR1 is SGHDT and CDR2 is YYEEEE. Losses at the gene ends were 2 bases for V and 2 bases for J; bases not matched to a gene: 3. DNA of the CDR3: TGTGCCAGCAGCTTATTGGGACAGAACTATGGCTACACCTTC. It translates to CASSLLGQNYGYTF.

This clone was detected once. The chain carries TRBV3-1 (or the pseudogene TRBV3-2) and TRBJ1-5; D remains ambiguous. Trimming pared 5 bases from V and 7 bases from J, leaving 12 bases between. Looked up from germline, CDR1 is LGHDT and CDR2 is YNNKEL (reference sequence). This CDR3 is 13 amino acids long. The DNA of the CDR3 is TGTGCCAGCAGCAGGGAGAGGAGACAGCCCCAGCATTTT. Residues: CASSRERRQPQHF.

The gene calls are TRBV2 and TRBJ2-2, with 10 bases lining up with TRBD2. The germline CDR1 and CDR2 sequences are SNHLY and FYNNEI. This CDR3 spans 16 amino acids. The J segment lost 2 bases and the V segment lost 6 bases, leaving 6 bases of the junction unmatched. As DNA, the CDR3 is TGTGCCAGCAGGACGAGCGGGAGGGGAAACACCGGGGAGCTGTTTTTT. Protein: CASRTSGRGNTGELFF.

This chain links TRBV5-4 with TRBJ1-3; TRBD1 matches 8 bases. Per germline, CDR1 SGHNT and CDR2 YYREEE (reference sequence). CDR3 length: 15 residues. With V trimmed by 4 bases and J by 3 bases, 6 bases remained unmatched. DNA for the CDR3: TGTGCCAGCAGCCCAGGGGGCCCCCTTGGAAACACCATATATTTT. Its translation is CASSPGGPLGNTIYF.

The V gene is TRBV13, the J gene TRBJ2-7; 9 positions match TRBD1. The V gene's germline CDR1 is PRHDT and CDR2 FYEKMQ (reference sequence). Unmatched junction bases numbered 3, after V lost 1 base and J lost 2 bases. The CDR3 runs to 15 residues. This CDR3 reads CASSLAGQGTYEQYF. Written as DNA, the CDR3 is TGTGCCAGCAGCTTAGCGGGACAGGGTACCTACGAGCAGTACTTC.

The V call is TRBV7-9, the J call TRBJ2-6; TRBD1 aligns across 9 bases. Trimming cost V 8 bases and J 3 bases; bases outside gene matches: 11. CDR1 is SEHNR and CDR2 is FQNEAQ in the germline V gene (reference sequence). The CDR3 sequence is 17 residues long. CDR3 sequence (DNA): TGTGCCAGCGGCCTCGGACAGGGGACAGGTGGGGCCAACGTCCTGACTTTC. The encoded protein is CASGLGQGTGGANVLTF.

This rearrangement joins TRBV10-3 to TRBJ1-3; unclear D gene. The CDR3 has 13 amino acids. The germline V gene has CDR1 ENHRY and CDR2 SYGVKD. Trimming took 0 bases from V and 7 from J, leaving 7 bases between them. The CDR3 reads CAISESFPNTIYF. The CDR3 region has the DNA TGTGCCATCAGTGAGTCATTCCCCAACACCATATATTTT.

This clone occurred a few times. The identical CDR3 is also encoded by other nucleotide sequences in the sample. This rearrangement joins TRBV7-2 to TRBJ1-5; tentative D call: TRBD1 (6 bases). This CDR3 contains 15 residues. Trimming took 0 bases from V and 2 from J, leaving 8 bases between them. CDR1 is SGHTA, CDR2 FQGNSA, per germline. CDR3 sequence: CASSLAGGGNQPQHF. In DNA form, the CDR3 reads TGTGCCAGCAGCTTAGCAGGGGGAGGCAATCAGCCCCAGCATTTT.

The chain links TRBV2 to TRBJ1-2; D is possibly TRBD1 (5 bases). CDR3 size: 17 residues. From germline, CDR1 is SNHLY and CDR2 FYNNEI. Trimming took 7 bases from V and 3 from J, leaving 24 bases between them. For the CDR3, the DNA is TGTGCCAGCAACCCTAGGGGAGGGAGTTCATATTACTATGGCTACACCTTC. Translation gives CASNPRGGSSYYYGYTF.